Presented here are 21 T cell receptor beta chains from one specimen sequenced in a study of blood T cell repertoires in COVID-19. TCRdb's copy holds only in-frame clones and misses some; the assay was immunoSEQ multiplex PCR. The sample holds a few hundred thousand clones, roughly 87% seen once. Input material: PBMCs or T cells enriched from blood (not recorded which). The receptors were gathered from a woman between 50 and 59 years old who had recovered from COVID-19.

The chain couples TRBV5-1 to TRBJ1-4, with TRBD1 identical over 7 bases. CDR1 and CDR2 (germline): SGHRS, YFSETQ. V shed 3 bases and J 8 bases; nucleotides not matched to a gene: 10. The CDR3 is 15 amino acids. In nucleotides, the CDR3 is TGCGCCAGCAGCTCCGACACAGGGGCGAAGGAAAAACTGTTTTTT. Translated: CASSSDTGAKEKLFF. Variable domain in full (rest from reference TRBV5-1 and TRBJ1-4): KAGVTQTPRYLIKTRGQQVTLSCSPISGHRSVSWYQQTPGQGLQFLFEYFSETQRNKGNFPGRFSGRQFSNSRSEMNVSTLELGDSALYLCASSSDTGAKEKLFFGSGTQLSVL.

For this clone: The same CDR3 can be traced to other DNA sequences in this sample. The rearrangement joins TRBV29-1 to TRBJ1-1, with 8 bases aligning to TRBD1. The CDR3 is 13 residues long. Per the germline V gene, CDR1 is SQVTM and CDR2 is ANQGSEA. V was clipped by 7 bases and J by 0 bases; unmatched bases: 4. The CDR3 region has the DNA TGCAGCGCCGAGACAGGGGTGAACACTGAAGCTTTCTTT. Its protein is CSAETGVNTEAFF.

The V gene is TRBV5-6, the J gene TRBJ2-6; D is possibly TRBD1 (7 bases). Germline V lookup: CDR1 SGHDT, CDR2 YYEEEE. The CDR3 extends over 16 amino acids. Trimming shortened V by 4 bases and J by 5 bases, and 16 bases separated the two germline ends. The CDR3 coding sequence is TGTGCCAGCAGCCTCACAGGAGGGGGCTGGGCCAACGTCCTGACTTTC. Translated, it gives CASSLTGGGWANVLTF. The entire variable domain, with the rest obtained from reference TRBV5-6 and TRBJ2-6, is as follows: DAGVTQSPTHLIKTRGQQVTLRCSPKSGHDTVSWYQQALGQGPQFIFQYYEEEERQRGNFPDRFSGHQFPNYSSELNVNALLLGDSALYLCASSLTGGGWANVLTFGAGSRLTVL.

The chain is built from TRBV7-2 and TRBJ2-3; 8 bases are a match to TRBD2. J was trimmed by 5 bases and V by 5 bases; bases with no gene match: 12. The germline V gene has CDR1 SGHTA and CDR2 FQGNSA. This CDR3 contains 16 residues. The CDR3 is CASSPGERGIKDTQYF. The CDR3 DNA follows: TGTGCCAGCAGCCCAGGCGAGCGGGGGATAAAAGATACGCAGTATTTT.

This clone was observed a few times. This chain connects TRBV29-1 to TRBJ2-7, with 9 bases fitting TRBD1. The ends lost 6 bases at V and 7 bases at J; junction bases unmatched: 19. CDR1 and CDR2 from the germline V gene are SQVTM and ANQGSEA. The CDR3 runs 16 residues. CDR3 DNA sequence: TGCAGCGTCACAGGGGGCATAACCCATTCTACTACGGAGCAGTACTTC. Translation gives CSVTGGITHSTTEQYF.

This clone was recorded only once. This rearrangement joins TRBV20-1 to TRBJ2-3, with TRBD1 matching over 7 bases. Germline CDR1 and CDR2: DFQATT and SNEGSKA (reference sequence). J was trimmed by 2 bases and V by 3 bases; bases with no gene match: 8. The CDR3 has 15 residues. The CDR3 bases are TGCAGTGCTAGTTCCGGGACAGTAAACACAGATACGCAGTATTTT. This translates into CSASSGTVNTDTQYF.

In its sample, this clone was seen once. The chain has TRBV29-1 and TRBJ1-2; D is perhaps TRBD1 (5 bases). This CDR3 comprises 12 residues. Germline V lookup: CDR1 SQVTM, CDR2 ANQGSEA. V was pared by 6 bases and J by 2 bases, with 10 bases between. CDR3 DNA sequence: TGCAGCGTGGTGGGGCTGAACTATGGCTACACCTTC. Amino acid sequence: CSVVGLNYGYTF.

This sequence joins TRBV6-5 and TRBJ1-1; 8 bases agree with TRBD1. With 2 bases clipped from V and 4 bases from J, the junction kept 3 bases outside the gene matches. Germline values: CDR1 MNHEY, CDR2 SVGAGI. The CDR3 runs 14 residues. The CDR3 region is CASSYGTGGTEAFF. In DNA form, the CDR3 reads TGTGCCAGCAGTTACGGGACAGGCGGCACTGAAGCTTTCTTT.

The chain employs TRBV2 and TRBJ1-2; 9 positions agree with TRBD1. J was trimmed by 6 bases and V by 4 bases; bases with no gene match: 6. Per germline, CDR1 SNHLY and CDR2 FYNNEI. The CDR3 covers 14 residues. DNA of the CDR3: TGTGCCAGCAGTGCTGACAGGGGGATTCATGGCTACACCTTC. This codes for CASSADRGIHGYTF.

The chain carries TRBV28 and TRBJ1-5; TRBD1 is a possible D gene (5 bases). Germline V gives CDR1 MDHEN, CDR2 SYDVKM. This CDR3 spans 17 amino acids. V lost 2 bases and J lost 6, with 20 bases in between. The CDR3 reads CASSLRQGGTFFQPQHF. In DNA form, the CDR3 reads TGTGCCAGCAGTTTACGGCAGGGCGGGACGTTTTTTCAGCCCCAGCATTTT.

The chain has TRBV5-1 and TRBJ1-3, with TRBD1 identical over 8 bases. The CDR3 length is 16 residues. CDR1 is SGHRS and CDR2 is YFSETQ in the germline V gene. The V gene end was trimmed by 0 bases and the J gene end by 0 bases; junction bases not matched to a gene: 2. The CDR3 loop reads CASSLDQGASGNTIYF. The CDR3 bases are TGCGCCAGCAGCTTGGATCAGGGGGCCTCTGGAAACACCATATATTTT. Full variable domain (missing parts from reference TRBV5-1 and TRBJ1-3): KAGVTQTPRYLIKTRGQQVTLSCSPISGHRSVSWYQQTPGQGLQFLFEYFSETQRNKGNFPGRFSGRQFSNSRSEMNVSTLELGDSALYLCASSLDQGASGNTIYFGEGSWLTVV.

The gene calls are TRBV9 and TRBJ1-4, with 7 positions matching TRBD1. Germline lookup yields CDR1 SGDLS and CDR2 YYNGEE. This CDR3 is 14 amino acids long. Losses at the gene ends were 4 bases for V and 8 bases for J; bases not matched to a gene: 8. The CDR3 DNA is TGTGCCAGCAGCACCCGGGACAGCGCCGAAAAACTGTTTTTT. The encoded protein is CASSTRDSAEKLFF. The whole variable domain, remainder taken from reference TRBV9 and TRBJ1-4, is DSGVTQTPKHLITATGQRVTLRCSPRSGDLSVYWYQQSLDQGLQFLIQYYNGEERAKGNILERFSAQQFPDLHSELNLSSLELGDSALYFCASSTRDSAEKLFFGSGTQLSVL.

The V gene is TRBV5-4, the J gene TRBJ2-7; 7 bases are a match to TRBD1. The CDR3 totals 15 residues. Germline CDR1 SGHNT, CDR2 YYREEE (reference sequence). Trimming at V came to 0 bases and at J to 2 bases, leaving 5 bases not matched to a gene. The CDR3 region has the DNA TGTGCCAGCAGCTTGGGGGGACAGTCTCCCTACGAGCAGTACTTC. Protein: CASSLGGQSPYEQYF.

The chain joins TRBV30 to TRBJ1-4; 7 nucleotides align to TRBD1. Trimming cost V 3 bases and J 0 bases; bases outside gene matches: 1. Germline V gene lookup returns CDR1 GTSNPN and CDR2 SVGIG (reference sequence). The CDR3 spans 14 residues. In nucleotides, the CDR3 is TGTGCCTGGAGCACAGGGGCAACTAATGAAAAACTGTTTTTT. Its protein is CAWSTGATNEKLFF.

V usage is TRBV7-3 and J usage is TRBJ1-1; the D is unclear. V was clipped by 5 bases and J by 1 base, with 11 bases between them. Germline-derived CDR1 and CDR2 are SGHTA and FQGTGA. The CDR3 has 14 amino acids. CDR3 sequence (DNA): TGTGCCAGCAGCCCCTCACCCAGGAACACTGAAGCTTTCTTT. Translation: CASSPSPRNTEAFF.

The chain uses TRBV7-2 and TRBJ1-1, with a possible D match to TRBD1 (6 bases). V lost 3 bases and J lost 4, with 12 bases in between. The germline V gene encodes CDR1 SGHTA and CDR2 FQGNSA. CDR3 size: 14 residues. The CDR3 DNA sequence: TGTGCCAGCAGCTTCGGACAGATTGGCACTGAAGCTTTCTTT. It is translated as CASSFGQIGTEAFF.

The chain has TRBV3-1 (or the pseudogene TRBV3-2) and TRBJ2-7; 12 bases line up with TRBD1. Germline V CDR1 and CDR2: LGHDT, YNNKEL (reference sequence). The CDR3 sequence is 16 residues long. The J segment lost 2 bases and the V segment lost 4 bases, leaving 6 bases of the junction unmatched. CDR3 nucleotides: TGTGCCAGCAGCCCTACTGGGACAGGGGGCACCTACGAGCAGTACTTC. Translating gives CASSPTGTGGTYEQYF.

This clone appeared once. The chain employs TRBV19 and TRBJ1-2; 8 bases align to TRBD1. The CDR3 is 16 amino acids. Germline V gene lookup returns CDR1 LNHDA and CDR2 SQIVND (reference sequence). V shed 7 bases, J shed 1 base, and the junction held 11 bases outside the gene matches. The CDR3 here is CASTLSGGIDNYGYTF. CDR3 bases: TGTGCCAGTACTTTGTCAGGGGGCATCGATAACTATGGCTACACCTTC.

V is TRBV21-1 and J is TRBJ1-6; the table calls TRBD1, which could not be checked here. TRBV21-1 counts as a pseudogene. This CDR3 region has 19 residues. The DNA of the CDR3 is TGTGCCAGCAGCAGAGTCCCTAGATCCGGACAGAGTTTCCATTCACCCCTCCACTTT. Translating gives CASSRVPRSGQSFHSPLHF.

Only one count was recorded for this clone. The V and J genes are TRBV5-1 and TRBJ1-5; D unresolved. Germline loops: CDR1 SGHRS, CDR2 YFSETQ. The CDR3 contains 14 residues. Trimming pared 0 bases from V and 2 bases from J, leaving 6 bases between. CDR3 in amino acids: CASSLDSGNQPQHF. The DNA of the CDR3 is TGCGCCAGCAGCTTGGACTCGGGCAATCAGCCCCAGCATTTT.

V usage is TRBV5-6 and J usage is TRBJ1-2; 10 bases agree with TRBD1. Germline trimming cut 4 bases from V and 3 bases from J; bases unmatched to any gene: 6. The CDR3 extends over 15 amino acids. Germline V gene sequence: CDR1 SGHDT, CDR2 YYEEEE. As DNA, the CDR3 is TGTGCCAGCAGCCGGGACAGGGGCCCTGACTATGGCTACACCTTC. Protein product: CASSRDRGPDYGYTF.